This T cell receptor (beta chain) was observed in a study of blood T cell repertoires in COVID-19. Looked up from germline, CDR1 is GTSNPN and CDR2 is SVGIG (reference sequence). The CDR3 length is 13 residues. Deletions cut 1 base from V and 3 bases from J, with 6 bases between. Profiling relied on immunoSEQ multiplex PCR, and the TCRdb table lists in-frame clones only, not all of them. The sample contains 71,000 or so clones, over 75% of which appear only once. Sequencing was done on a sample of peripheral blood. The V and J genes are TRBV30 and TRBJ1-4, with D unclear. The sequence derives from a man aged 50 to 59 with acute or convalescent COVID-19. The CDR3 DNA follows: TGTGCCTGGAGTGGGGCCCCTAATGAAAAACTGTTTTTT. This gives the protein CAWSGAPNEKLFF.